Listed below are T cell receptor beta chains from one sample, sequenced in a study of T cell responses to AZD1222 COVID-19 vaccine. Generated by immunoSEQ multiplex PCR, the TCRdb table keeps only in-frame clones and is missing some. The repertoire has 150,000 to 200,000 clones, 85% to 95% of them found once; the top ten carry roughly 2.2%. The sequences come from peripheral blood, collected on day 0 of AZD1222 vaccination. These receptors were collected from an adult in good health. The CDR3 runs from the conserved cysteine through the conserved F or W. The D gene is left open where the match is weak.

TRBJ2-5,NA,TRBV20-1,CSARDGETQYF,TGCAGTGCTAGAGATGGGGAGACCCAGTACTTC
TRBJ2-3,NA,TRBV28,CASSFRHNDDTQYF,TGTGCCAGCAGTTTCCGACACAACGACGATACGCAGTATTTT
TRBJ2-7,TRBD1,TRBV18,CASSPRTGVHEQYF,TGTGCCAGCTCACCAAGGACAGGGGTCCACGAGCAGTACTTC
TRBJ1-1,NA,TRBV12-3/TRBV12-4,CASLLGAYTEAFF,TGTGCCAGCCTCCTGGGGGCTTATACTGAAGCTTTCTTT
TRBJ1-1,NA,TRBV20-1,CSASLEEAFF,TGCAGTGCTAGTCTTGAAGAAGCTTTCTTT
TRBJ1-4,NA,TRBV28,CASCQDISNEKLFF,TGTGCCAGCTGCCAGGACATCTCTAATGAAAAACTGTTTTTT
TRBJ2-3,TRBD1,TRBV6-6,CASGGQGYTDTQYF,TGTGCCAGCGGTGGACAGGGGTATACAGATACGCAGTATTTT
TRBJ2-5,TRBD2,TRBV5-8,CASSLLGLGGETQYF,TGTGCCAGCAGCCTACTCGGACTAGGAGGAGAGACCCAGTACTTC
TRBJ1-5,NA,TRBV15,CATSRGQGHSNQPQHF,TGTGCCACCAGCAGAGGGCAGGGTCATTCCAATCAGCCCCAGCATTTT
TRBJ1-2,NA,TRBV7-9,CASSLPRGHGYTF,TGTGCCAGCAGCCTCCCTAGAGGGCATGGCTACACCTTC
TRBJ2-1,NA,TRBV11-3,CASSPGGSGEQFF,TGTGCCAGCAGCCCAGGGGGGAGCGGAGAGCAGTTCTTC
TRBJ2-5,NA,TRBV3-1/TRBV3-2,CASSQIWGTGTLWETQYF,TGTGCCAGCAGCCAAATCTGGGGTACCGGGACACTATGGGAGACCCAGTACTTC
TRBJ2-7,TRBD2,TRBV4-1,CASSQGLAGYEQYF,TGCGCCAGCAGCCAAGGCCTAGCGGGATACGAGCAGTACTTC
TRBJ1-1,TRBD1,TRBV10-3,CAISEGWGQGANTEAFF,TGTGCCATCAGTGAGGGGTGGGGGCAGGGGGCGAACACTGAAGCTTTCTTT
TRBJ1-2,TRBD1,TRBV7-2,CASSLVSGGNYGYTF,TGTGCCAGCAGCTTAGTTTCAGGGGGTAACTATGGCTACACCTTC
TRBJ1-3,NA,TRBV18,CASSPWVLTGNTIYF,TGTGCCAGCTCACCTTGGGTTTTGACTGGAAACACCATATATTTT
TRBJ1-1,NA,TRBV29-1,CSGSPQGVEAFF,TGCAGCGGGTCGCCACAAGGAGTTGAAGCTTTCTTT
TRBJ1-1,NA,TRBV10-3,CAISTDGMNTEAFF,TGTGCCATCAGCACCGACGGTATGAACACTGAAGCTTTCTTT
TRBJ1-2,NA,TRBV10-1,CASSGFWGFVYGYTF,TGCGCCAGCAGTGGGTTTTGGGGGTTTGTCTATGGCTACACCTTC
TRBJ2-2,TRBD2,TRBV5-5,CASSLTGTSRSGELFF,TGTGCCAGCAGCTTGACTGGGACTAGCAGGAGCGGGGAGCTGTTTTTT